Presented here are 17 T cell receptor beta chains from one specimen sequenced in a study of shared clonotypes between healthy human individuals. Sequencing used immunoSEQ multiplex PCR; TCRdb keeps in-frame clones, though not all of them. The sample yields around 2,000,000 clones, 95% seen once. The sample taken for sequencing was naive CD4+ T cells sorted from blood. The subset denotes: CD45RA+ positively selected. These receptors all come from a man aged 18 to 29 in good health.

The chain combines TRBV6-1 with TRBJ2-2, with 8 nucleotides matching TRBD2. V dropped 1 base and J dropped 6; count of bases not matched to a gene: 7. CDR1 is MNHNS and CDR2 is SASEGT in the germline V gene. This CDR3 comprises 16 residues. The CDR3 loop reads CASSEGASGLPGELFF. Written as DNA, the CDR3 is TGTGCCAGCAGTGAAGGTGCTAGCGGGTTGCCCGGGGAGCTGTTTTTT.

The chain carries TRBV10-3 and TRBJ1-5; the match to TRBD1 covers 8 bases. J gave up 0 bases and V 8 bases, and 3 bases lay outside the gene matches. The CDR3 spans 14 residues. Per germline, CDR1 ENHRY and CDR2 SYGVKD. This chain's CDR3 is CAIGDRNSNQPQHF. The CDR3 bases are TGTGCCATCGGGGACAGGAATAGCAATCAGCCCCAGCATTTT.

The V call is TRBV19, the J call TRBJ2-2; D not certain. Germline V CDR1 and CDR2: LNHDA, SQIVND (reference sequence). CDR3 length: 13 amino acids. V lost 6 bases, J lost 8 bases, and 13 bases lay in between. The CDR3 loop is CASSGPVFGELFF. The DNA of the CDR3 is TGTGCCAGTAGCGGCCCCGTCTTTGGGGAGCTGTTTTTT.

This chain's CDR3 is CASSYSGTSGGATDTQYF. The CDR3 DNA follows: TGTGCCAGCAGCTACTCCGGGACTAGCGGGGGGGCAACAGATACGCAGTATTTT. The genes are TRBV7-6 and TRBJ2-3, with TRBD2 identical over 16 bases. With 4 bases clipped from V and 3 bases from J, the junction kept 7 bases outside the gene matches. There are 18 residues in the CDR3. Germline-derived CDR1 and CDR2 are SGHVS and FNYEAQ.

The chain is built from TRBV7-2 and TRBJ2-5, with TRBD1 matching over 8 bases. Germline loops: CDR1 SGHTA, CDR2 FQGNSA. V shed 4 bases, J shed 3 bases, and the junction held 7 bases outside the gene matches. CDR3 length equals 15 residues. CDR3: CASSSDRAHEETQYF. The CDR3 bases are TGTGCCAGCAGCTCGGACAGGGCCCATGAAGAGACCCAGTACTTC.

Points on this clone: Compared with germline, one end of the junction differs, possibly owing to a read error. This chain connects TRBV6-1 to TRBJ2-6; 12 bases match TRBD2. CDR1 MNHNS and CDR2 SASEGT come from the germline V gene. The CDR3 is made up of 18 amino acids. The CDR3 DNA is TGTGCCGGCAGTGAGGGACTAGCGGGCCTCTCTGGGGCCAACGTCCTGACTTTC. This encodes CAGSEGLAGLSGANVLTF.

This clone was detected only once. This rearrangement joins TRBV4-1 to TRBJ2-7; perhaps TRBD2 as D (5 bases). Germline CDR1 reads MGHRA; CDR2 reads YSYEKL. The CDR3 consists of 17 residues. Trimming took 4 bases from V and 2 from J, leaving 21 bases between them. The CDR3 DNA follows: TGCGCCAGCAGCCGGGTACACATACCCGGGAACGCCTACGAGCAGTACTTC. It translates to CASSRVHIPGNAYEQYF.

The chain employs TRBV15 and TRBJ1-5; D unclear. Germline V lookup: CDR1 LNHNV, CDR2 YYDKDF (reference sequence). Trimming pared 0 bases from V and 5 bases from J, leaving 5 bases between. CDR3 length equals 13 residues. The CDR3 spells CATSRDQDQPQHF. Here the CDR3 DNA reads TGTGCCACCAGCAGAGACCAGGATCAGCCCCAGCATTTT. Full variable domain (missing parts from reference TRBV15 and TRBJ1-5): DAMVIQNPRYQVTQFGKPVTLSCSQTLNHNVMYWYQQKSSQAPKLLFHYYDKDFNNEADTPDNFQSRRPNTSFCFLDIRSPGLGDTAMYLCATSRDQDQPQHFGDGTRLSIL.

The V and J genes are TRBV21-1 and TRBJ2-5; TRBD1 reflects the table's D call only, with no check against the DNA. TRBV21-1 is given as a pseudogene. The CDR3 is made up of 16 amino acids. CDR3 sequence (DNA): TGTGCCAGCAGCATACGCTGGAGGGACAGGGGGGAGACCCAGTACTTC. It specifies CASSIRWRDRGETQYF.

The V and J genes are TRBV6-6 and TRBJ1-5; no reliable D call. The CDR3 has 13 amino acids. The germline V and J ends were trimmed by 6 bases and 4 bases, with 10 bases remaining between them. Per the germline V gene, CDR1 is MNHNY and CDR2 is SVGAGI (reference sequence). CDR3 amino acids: CASRSDLNQPQHF. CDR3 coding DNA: TGTGCCAGCAGATCGGACCTTAATCAGCCCCAGCATTTT.

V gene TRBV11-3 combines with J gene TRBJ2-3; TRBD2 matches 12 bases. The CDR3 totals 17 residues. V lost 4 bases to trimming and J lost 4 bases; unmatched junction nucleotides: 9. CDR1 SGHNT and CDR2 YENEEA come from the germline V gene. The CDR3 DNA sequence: TGTGCCAGCAGCTACACCAGGACTAGCGGGGCGCCAGATACGCAGTATTTT. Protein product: CASSYTRTSGAPDTQYF. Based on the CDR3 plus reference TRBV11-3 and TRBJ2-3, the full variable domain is EAGVVQSPRYKIIEKKQPVAFWCNPISGHNTLYWYLQNLGQGPELLIRYENEEAVDDSQLPKDRFSAERLKGVDSTLKIQPAELGDSAVYLCASSYTRTSGAPDTQYFGPGTRLTVL.

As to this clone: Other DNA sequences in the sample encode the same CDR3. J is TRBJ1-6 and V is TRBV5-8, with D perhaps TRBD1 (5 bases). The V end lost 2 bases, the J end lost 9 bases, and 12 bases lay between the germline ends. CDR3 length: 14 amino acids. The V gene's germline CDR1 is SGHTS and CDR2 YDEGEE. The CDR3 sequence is CASSFGQGGSPLHF. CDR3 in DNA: TGTGCCAGCAGCTTCGGGCAGGGTGGTTCACCCCTCCACTTT.

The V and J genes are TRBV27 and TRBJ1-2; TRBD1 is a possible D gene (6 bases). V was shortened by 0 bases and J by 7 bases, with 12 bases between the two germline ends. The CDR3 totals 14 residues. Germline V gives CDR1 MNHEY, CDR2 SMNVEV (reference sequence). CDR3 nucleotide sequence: TGTGCCAGCAGTTTATCGCCGGGGGCGGTTGGCTACACCTTC. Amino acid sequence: CASSLSPGAVGYTF.

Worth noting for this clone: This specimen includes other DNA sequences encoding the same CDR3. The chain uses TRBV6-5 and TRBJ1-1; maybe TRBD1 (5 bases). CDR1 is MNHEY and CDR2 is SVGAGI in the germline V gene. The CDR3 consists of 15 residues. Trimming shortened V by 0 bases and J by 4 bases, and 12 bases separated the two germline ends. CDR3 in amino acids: CASSYSPGTGTEAFF. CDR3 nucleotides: TGTGCCAGCAGTTACTCACCAGGGACGGGCACTGAAGCTTTCTTT.

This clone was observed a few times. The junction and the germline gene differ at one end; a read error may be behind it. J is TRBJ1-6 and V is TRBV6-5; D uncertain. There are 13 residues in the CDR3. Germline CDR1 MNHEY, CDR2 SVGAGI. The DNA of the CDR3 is TGTGCCAGCAGCCGGAGGACGGATTCGCCCCTCCACTTT. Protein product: CASSRRTDSPLHF.

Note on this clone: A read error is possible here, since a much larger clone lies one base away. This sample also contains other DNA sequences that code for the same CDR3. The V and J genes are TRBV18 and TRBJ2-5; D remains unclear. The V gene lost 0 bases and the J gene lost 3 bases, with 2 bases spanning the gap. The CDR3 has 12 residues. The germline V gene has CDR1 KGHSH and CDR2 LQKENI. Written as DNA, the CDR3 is TGTGCCAGCTCACCACCTGAAGAGACCCAGTACTTC. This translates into CASSPPEETQYF.

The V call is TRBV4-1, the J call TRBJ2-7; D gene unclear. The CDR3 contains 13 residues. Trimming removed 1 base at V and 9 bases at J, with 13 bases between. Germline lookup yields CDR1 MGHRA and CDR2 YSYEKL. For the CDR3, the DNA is TGCGCCAGCAGCCAAGCGGGCCTCCAGTGGCAGTACTTC. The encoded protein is CASSQAGLQWQYF.